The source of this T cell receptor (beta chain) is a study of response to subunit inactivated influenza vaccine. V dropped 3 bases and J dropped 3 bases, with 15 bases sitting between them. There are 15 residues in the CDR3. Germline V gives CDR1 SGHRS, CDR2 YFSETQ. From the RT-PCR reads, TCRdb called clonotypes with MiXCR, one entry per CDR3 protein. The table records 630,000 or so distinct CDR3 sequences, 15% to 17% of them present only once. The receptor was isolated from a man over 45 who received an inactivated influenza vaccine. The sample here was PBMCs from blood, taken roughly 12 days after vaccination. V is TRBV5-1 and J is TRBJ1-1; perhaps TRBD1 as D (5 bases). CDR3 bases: TGCGCCAGCAGCTCCCCAAGGGACGGGGACACTGAAGCTTTCTTT. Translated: CASSSPRDGDTEAFF.